These T cell receptor beta chains were read from a single sample in a study of glioma-infiltrating T cells after dendritic cell vaccination. Repertoires were generated with immunoSEQ multiplex PCR, while TCRdb's copy carries only in-frame clones and drops some. The data show roughly 100,000 clones, with about 90% seen just once and roughly 2.8% held by the top ten. Sample: blood, taken after dendritic cell vaccination. All receptors derive from a human donor with glioblastoma. CDR3s include the opening cysteine and the closing phenylalanine or tryptophan. A D gene is named only where the DNA matches it firmly. Not all rows give a size; the values are once, few, many and, for expanded clones, a class.

J gene	D gene	clone size	V gene	CDR3 protein	CDR3 DNA
TRBJ1-5	.	.	TRBV6-1	CASSEGAGNQPQHF	TGTGCCAGCAGTGAAGGGGCAGGGAATCAGCCCCAGCATTTT
TRBJ2-1	TRBD2	once	TRBV6-4	CASSDSGSSYNEQFF	TGTGCCAGCAGTGACAGCGGGAGCTCCTACAATGAGCAGTTCTTC
TRBJ2-5	.	.	TRBV19	CASSPAGRETQYF	TGTGCCAGTAGTCCCGCGGGGCGAGAGACCCAGTACTTC
TRBJ2-1	TRBD2	.	TRBV7-7	CASSLGSGSYNEQFF	TGTGCTAGCAGCTTAGGCAGCGGGAGTTACAATGAGCAGTTCTTC
TRBJ2-5	.	.	TRBV5-4	CASSPEGRGETQYF	TGTGCCAGCAGCCCGGAGGGCCGAGGAGAGACCCAGTACTTC
TRBJ1-5	.	few	TRBV25-1	CAPPGKRGSGNQPQHF	TGTGCCCCCCCGGGTAAGCGGGGAAGTGGCAATCAGCCCCAGCATTTT
TRBJ1-1	TRBD1	.	TRBV6-1	CASSLTGAAEAFF	TGTGCCAGCAGTTTGACAGGGGCCGCTGAAGCTTTCTTT
TRBJ2-4	.	.	TRBV27	CATRQVNIQYF	TGTGCCACCCGACAGGTCAACATTCAGTACTTC
TRBJ1-2	TRBD1	.	TRBV10-3	CAISESRDRNYGYTF	TGTGCCATCAGTGAGTCGAGGGACAGGAACTATGGCTACACCTTC
TRBJ1-1	.	.	TRBV10-1	CASSRREDTEAFF	TGCGCCAGCAGTCGCAGGGAGGACACTGAAGCTTTCTTT
TRBJ2-3	TRBD2	.	TRBV30	CAWSTLAGGGDTQYF	TGTGCCTGGAGTACTCTAGCGGGAGGAGGTGATACGCAGTATTTT
TRBJ2-5	TRBD2	few	TRBV10-3	CAISGGTSGRMGETQYF	TGTGCCATCAGTGGAGGGACTAGCGGGAGGATGGGGGAGACCCAGTACTTC
TRBJ1-1	.	.	TRBV19	CASREAGWTEAFF	TGTGCCAGTAGAGAGGCAGGGTGGACTGAAGCTTTCTTT
TRBJ2-5	TRBD1	.	TRBV5-1	CASSWGQGVAETQYF	TGCGCCAGCAGCTGGGGACAGGGGGTGGCAGAGACCCAGTACTTC
TRBJ2-7	.	once	TRBV7-9	CASSLGSASGSYEQYF	TGTGCCAGCAGCTTAGGGAGCGCGTCCGGGTCCTACGAGCAGTACTTC
TRBJ2-1	TRBD1	.	TRBV6-1	CASIIGTGVYNEQFF	TGTGCCAGCATTATCGGGACAGGAGTTTACAATGAGCAGTTCTTC
TRBJ1-1	.	.	TRBV7-9	CASSPGQTNTEAFF	TGTGCCAGCAGCCCGGGACAAACGAACACTGAAGCTTTCTTT
TRBJ2-5	.	.	TRBV5-1	CASSLGPTDQETQYF	TGCGCCAGCAGCTTGGGTCCGACAGACCAAGAGACCCAGTACTTC
TRBJ1-4	TRBD1	.	TRBV18	CASSLGQGATNEKLFF	TGTGCCAGCTCACTCGGACAGGGTGCAACTAATGAAAAACTGTTTTTT
TRBJ2-1	TRBD2	.	TRBV5-4	CASSLGGTSVYEQFF	TGCGCCAGCAGCTTAGGCGGGACTAGCGTCTATGAGCAGTTCTTC
TRBJ2-1	.	.	TRBV7-2	CASSIPTSDEQFF	TGTGCCAGCAGCATCCCTACTAGTGACGAGCAGTTCTTC
TRBJ2-2	.	.	TRBV7-6	CASSLSGGWGELFF	TGTGCCAGCAGCCTAAGTGGCGGCTGGGGGGAGCTGTTTTTT
TRBJ2-1	.	few	TRBV18	CASSPPLEDEQFF	TGTGCCAGCTCACCACCTCTAGAAGATGAGCAGTTCTTC
TRBJ2-5	TRBD2	.	TRBV4-1	CASSQGTSGRETQYF	TGCGCCAGCAGCCAAGGGACTAGCGGCAGAGAGACCCAGTACTTC
TRBJ2-5	TRBD2	once	TRBV6-5	CASKLLAGGQETQYF	TGTGCCAGCAAACTACTAGCGGGAGGACAAGAGACCCAGTACTTC
TRBJ2-7	TRBD1	.	TRBV7-6	CASSLWESGGEQYF	TGTGCCAGCAGCCTATGGGAGTCAGGGGGCGAGCAGTACTTC
TRBJ1-5	.	.	TRBV6-6	CASRPQETGRQPQHF	TGTGCCAGCAGGCCACAGGAAACTGGGAGGCAGCCCCAGCATTTT
TRBJ2-2	.	.	TRBV18	CASSDEQGRRTGELFF	TGTGCCAGCTCAGACGAACAGGGCAGGAGGACCGGGGAGCTGTTTTTT
TRBJ2-3	TRBD1	.	TRBV5-1	CASSDRASSTDTQYF	TGCGCCAGCAGCGACAGGGCCAGCAGCACAGATACGCAGTATTTT
TRBJ2-7	.	.	TRBV30	CAWSESYEQYF	TGTGCCTGGAGCGAGTCCTACGAGCAGTACTTC
TRBJ1-1	.	.	TRBV14	CASSRVGDTEAFF	TGTGCCAGCAGCCGAGTTGGAGACACTGAAGCTTTCTTT
TRBJ2-3	TRBD2	.	TRBV4-1	CASSFRTSGAGVSTDTQYF	TGCGCCAGCAGCTTCCGGACTAGCGGGGCCGGGGTTAGCACAGATACGCAGTATTTT
TRBJ2-5	.	.	TRBV5-1	CASSLGPGAQETQYF	TGCGCCAGCAGCTTGGGGCCAGGGGCGCAAGAGACCCAGTACTTC
TRBJ2-7	.	.	TRBV4-2	CASSLDWSLEQYF	TGTGCCAGCAGCCTCGACTGGAGTCTCGAGCAGTACTTC
TRBJ2-3	TRBD2	.	TRBV11-3	CASSLRLAGGPDTQYF	TGTGCCAGCAGTTTGAGACTAGCGGGAGGACCAGATACGCAGTATTTT
TRBJ1-4	TRBD1	few	TRBV15	CATSTSTGSPNEKLFF	TGTGCCACCAGCACCTCGACAGGGTCCCCTAATGAAAAACTGTTTTTT
TRBJ2-7	TRBD1	.	TRBV5-1	CASRASGGTGGFYEQYF	TGCGCCAGCAGGGCAAGTGGAGGGACAGGGGGGTTTTACGAGCAGTACTTC
TRBJ1-1	.	.	TRBV11-1	CASSLAAVGLEAFF	TGTGCCAGCAGCTTAGCGGCAGTGGGACTTGAAGCTTTCTTT
TRBJ1-6	.	.	TRBV9	CASSVQWENSPLHF	TGTGCCAGCAGCGTACAGTGGGAGAACTCCCCCCTCCACTTT
TRBJ2-1	TRBD2	.	TRBV19	CASSRTSAGEQFF	TGTGCCAGTAGTAGGACTAGCGCCGGGGAGCAGTTCTTC
TRBJ2-1	TRBD1	.	TRBV9	CASSFEGAADEQFF	TGTGCCAGCAGCTTCGAGGGGGCAGCGGATGAGCAGTTCTTC
TRBJ2-7	.	.	TRBV5-1	CASSLDASYEQYF	TGCGCCAGCAGCTTGGATGCGTCCTACGAGCAGTACTTC
TRBJ2-3	TRBD2	.	TRBV6-1	CASKLAGGPDTQYF	TGTGCCAGCAAACTAGCGGGAGGGCCAGATACGCAGTATTTT
TRBJ1-5	TRBD1	.	TRBV6-5	CASSDRGRGQPQHF	TGTGCCAGCAGCGACAGGGGTCGGGGTCAGCCCCAGCATTTT
TRBJ1-2	TRBD1	.	TRBV6-1	CASSEGSGGANSYTF	TGTGCCAGCAGTGAAGGTTCAGGGGGCGCGAATAGCTACACCTTC
TRBJ1-1	.	.	TRBV5-6	CASSPTPRTEAFF	TGTGCCAGCAGCCCGACACCCCGCACTGAAGCTTTCTTT
TRBJ1-2	.	.	TRBV5-8	CASSLNRAYGYTF	TGTGCCAGCAGCTTGAACAGGGCCTATGGCTACACCTTC
TRBJ2-7	TRBD2	.	TRBV4-1	CASSSPTSGGYEQYF	TGCGCCAGCAGCTCACCAACTAGCGGCGGTTACGAGCAGTACTTC
TRBJ1-1	TRBD1	.	TRBV11-2	CASSLTGVTEAFF	TGTGCCAGCAGCTTAACAGGGGTAACTGAAGCTTTCTTT
TRBJ2-5	TRBD1	.	TRBV7-9	CASSNELRQGRQETQYF	TGTGCCAGCAGCAATGAATTAAGACAGGGGCGACAAGAGACCCAGTACTTC
TRBJ1-5	.	.	TRBV30	CAWSLGEGNQPQHF	TGTGCCTGGAGTCTTGGGGAGGGCAATCAGCCCCAGCATTTT
TRBJ1-2	TRBD1	.	TRBV6-5	CAVTIPGGYGYTF	TGTGCCGTAACGATCCCAGGGGGCTATGGCTACACCTTC
TRBJ1-3	.	.	TRBV5-1	CASSKRPGDGNTIYF	TGCGCCAGCAGCAAAAGGCCAGGGGATGGAAACACCATATATTTT
TRBJ1-1	TRBD1	.	TRBV10-3	CASLGQGVNTEAFF	TGTGCCAGCCTTGGACAGGGGGTGAACACTGAAGCTTTCTTT
TRBJ2-1	.	.	TRBV29-1	CSVEGQVTLF	TGCAGCGTTGAAGGTCAGGTTACGCTCTTC